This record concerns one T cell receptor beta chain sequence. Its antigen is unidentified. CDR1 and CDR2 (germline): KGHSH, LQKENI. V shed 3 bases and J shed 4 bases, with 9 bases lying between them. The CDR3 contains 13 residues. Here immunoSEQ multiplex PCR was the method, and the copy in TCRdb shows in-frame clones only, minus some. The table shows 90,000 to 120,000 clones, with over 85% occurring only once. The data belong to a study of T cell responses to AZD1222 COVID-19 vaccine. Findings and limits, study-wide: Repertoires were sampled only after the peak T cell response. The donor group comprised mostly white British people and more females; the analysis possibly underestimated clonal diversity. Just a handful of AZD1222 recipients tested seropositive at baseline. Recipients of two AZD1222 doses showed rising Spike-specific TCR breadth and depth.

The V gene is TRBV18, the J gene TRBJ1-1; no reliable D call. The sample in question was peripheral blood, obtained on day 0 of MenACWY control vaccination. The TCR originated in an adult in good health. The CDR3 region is CASSPPWPTEAFF. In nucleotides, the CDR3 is TGTGCCAGCTCACCTCCTTGGCCCACTGAAGCTTTCTTT.